The 30 T cell receptor beta chains reported below all come from one sample, sequenced in a study of cytomegalovirus exposure and HLA in healthy donors. The PCR ran on 60 Vbeta and 13 Jbeta primers. The data were produced by immunoSEQ multiplex PCR, yet TCRdb's version contains in-frame clones alone and is incomplete. The repertoire holds 150,000 to 200,000 clones, with about four fifths as singletons. Specimen: PBMCs. The receptor source for this set is a woman younger than 30 in good health and CMV-seronegative.

This sequence joins TRBV7-2 and TRBJ2-1; 10 bases map to TRBD2. CDR3 length: 17 amino acids. Germline CDR1 reads SGHTA; CDR2 reads FQGNSA. V shed 5 bases and J 7 bases; nucleotides not matched to a gene: 14. This chain's CDR3 is CASSQPPLAGRVNEQFF. CDR3 DNA sequence: TGTGCCAGCAGCCAACCACCACTAGCGGGGCGGGTGAATGAGCAGTTCTTC. The full variable domain, completed using reference TRBV7-2 and TRBJ2-1, is GAGVSQSPSNKVTEKGKDVELRCDPISGHTALYWYRQSLGQGLEFLIYFQGNSAPDKSGLPSDRFSAERTGGSVSTLTIQRTQQEDSAVYLCASSQPPLAGRVNEQFFGPGTRLTVL.

The chain carries TRBV27 and TRBJ2-7; tentative D call: TRBD2 (6 bases). V was trimmed by 6 bases and J by 2 bases, leaving 11 bases between them. The germline CDR1 and CDR2 sequences are MNHEY and SMNVEV (reference sequence). The CDR3 length is 13 residues. The CDR3 nucleotides are TGTGCCAGCAGCCCGGGACTCGCCTACGAGCAGTACGTC. Translating it yields CASSPGLAYEQYV.

The rearrangement links TRBV7-2 to TRBJ2-5; 8 bases are shared with TRBD2. V gave up 4 bases and J gave up 2 bases; unmatched junction bases: 3. Germline V gives CDR1 SGHTA, CDR2 FQGNSA. There are 14 residues in the CDR3. Here the CDR3 reads CASSSTSGQETQYF. The CDR3 nucleotides read TGTGCCAGCAGCTCTACTAGCGGTCAAGAGACCCAGTACTTC.

For the CDR3, the DNA is TGCGCCAGCAGCTTGGTAGCGCGCAGGGGGCAAGAGACCCAGTACTTC. It codes for CASSLVARRGQETQYF. The chain recombines TRBV5-1 with TRBJ2-5; 7 nucleotides agree with TRBD1. Germline CDR1 reads SGHRS; CDR2 reads YFSETQ. The junction had 7 bases not matched to a gene; V was cut back by 0 bases and J by 2 bases. This CDR3 has 16 residues. The full variable domain, in which reference TRBV5-1 and TRBJ2-5 provide the parts outside the CDR3, is KAGVTQTPRYLIKTRGQQVTLSCSPISGHRSVSWYQQTPGQGLQFLFEYFSETQRNKGNFPGRFSGRQFSNSRSEMNVSTLELGDSALYLCASSLVARRGQETQYFGPGTRLLVL.

The rearrangement joins TRBV7-2 to TRBJ1-1, with a weak D call TRBD1 (5 bases). The V end was cut by 4 bases, the J end by 7 bases, with 22 bases between. The CDR3 is 16 amino acids. Germline CDR1 is SGHTA and CDR2 is FQGNSA. This CDR3 is CASSSHLGGSWGEAFF. The CDR3 region has the DNA TGTGCCAGCAGCTCTCATTTGGGGGGGAGCTGGGGTGAAGCTTTCTTT.

The chain combines TRBV29-1 with TRBJ1-2, with 8 bases aligning to TRBD1. The CDR3 is made up of 14 amino acids. CDR1 and CDR2 (germline): SQVTM, ANQGSEA. Germline trimming cut 2 bases from V and 4 bases from J; bases unmatched to any gene: 6. Written as DNA, the CDR3 is TGCAGCGTTGAAACGGACAGGGCAACCTATGGCTACACCTTC. Protein: CSVETDRATYGYTF.

The chain links TRBV19 to TRBJ1-5; 11 nucleotides align to TRBD1. The CDR3 consists of 14 residues. V lost 6 bases, J lost 6 bases, and 4 bases stayed unmatched. Germline-derived CDR1 and CDR2 are LNHDA and SQIVND (reference sequence). CDR3 DNA sequence: TGTGCCAGTAGGCGGGACAGGGGGTTTCAGCCCCAGCATTTT. It specifies CASRRDRGFQPQHF.

This rearrangement joins TRBV5-1 to TRBJ1-1, with D possibly being TRBD1 (5 bases). Germline CDR1 is SGHRS and CDR2 is YFSETQ. Trimming took 1 base from V and 6 from J, leaving 10 bases between them. The CDR3 covers 13 residues. Here the CDR3 DNA reads TGCGCCAGCAGCTTGATGCCAGGGTCTGAAGCTTTCTTT. Its protein is CASSLMPGSEAFF.

The V gene is TRBV25-1, the J gene TRBJ2-5, with TRBD1 identical over 10 bases. CDR3 length equals 15 residues. CDR1 MGHDK and CDR2 SYGVNS come from the germline V gene. Trimming removed 8 bases from V and 2 bases from J; junction bases left unmatched: 8. This CDR3 reads CASGGQGTEQETQYF. The CDR3 nucleotides are TGTGCCAGCGGGGGACAGGGGACAGAACAAGAGACCCAGTACTTC. Full variable domain (outside the CDR3, taken from reference TRBV25-1 and TRBJ2-5): EADIYQTPRYLVIGTGKKITLECSQTMGHDKMYWYQQDPGMELHLIHYSYGVNSTEKGDLSSESTVSRIRTEHFPLTLESARPSHTSQYLCASGGQGTEQETQYFGPGTRLLVL.

The chain links TRBV13 to TRBJ2-7; D unresolved. Germline CDR1 reads PRHDT; CDR2 reads FYEKMQ (reference sequence). V was clipped by 0 bases and J by 4 bases, with 13 bases between them. This CDR3 is built from 15 residues. In nucleotides, the CDR3 is TGTGCCAGCAGCTTAGGGATAAGGAGTGGGTACGAGCAGTACTTC. This translates into CASSLGIRSGYEQYF.

CDR3 in amino acids: CASSQDRSGRANEQFF. CDR3 nucleotide sequence: TGCGCCAGCAGCCAAGATCGAAGCGGGAGAGCAAATGAGCAGTTCTTC. The chain is built from TRBV4-3 and TRBJ2-1; TRBD2 agrees at 8 bases. V trimming: 0 bases; J trimming: 7 bases; junction bases outside the gene matches: 8. The CDR3 runs to 16 residues. The germline gives CDR1 LGHNA, CDR2 YSLEER.

This chain links TRBV6-1 with TRBJ1-1; 8 nucleotides match TRBD1. This CDR3 contains 13 residues. Germline V gives CDR1 MNHNS, CDR2 SASEGT. V trimming: 5 bases; J trimming: 8 bases; junction bases outside the gene matches: 7. The CDR3 DNA reads as TGTGCCAGCAGTTATGGTGACAGGGGAGAAGCTTTCTTT. It yields the protein CASSYGDRGEAFF.

CDR3 region: CASPGYEQYV. CDR3 nucleotides: TGCGCCAGCCCGGGGTACGAGCAGTACGTC. This sequence joins TRBV10-1 and TRBJ2-7; possible D gene TRBD2, 5 bases. This CDR3 has 10 amino acids. From germline, CDR1 is WNHNN and CDR2 SYGVQD (reference sequence). V was shortened by 8 bases and J by 4 bases, with 6 bases between the two germline ends.

This clone came up once. This chain links TRBV10-2 with TRBJ2-2, with D maybe TRBD1 (6 bases). V was clipped by 1 base and J by 4 bases, with 13 bases between them. This CDR3 spans 16 amino acids. The germline gives CDR1 WSHSY, CDR2 SAAADI. The DNA of the CDR3 is TGCGCCAGCAGTGAGTGGAGGCAGGGGAGCACCGGGGAGCTGTTTTTT. Protein product: CASSEWRQGSTGELFF.

Only one count was recorded for this clone. The genes are TRBV4-3 and TRBJ1-3, with D perhaps TRBD1 (6 bases). The V gene lost 3 bases and the J gene lost 4 bases, with 16 bases spanning the gap. Germline V CDR1 and CDR2: LGHNA, YSLEER. The CDR3 length is 16 residues. The CDR3 spells CASSQDPRGAGNTIYF. The DNA of the CDR3 is TGCGCCAGCAGCCAGGACCCTCGGGGGGCGGGAAACACCATATATTTT.

This chain connects TRBV27 to TRBJ2-5; 7 bases align to TRBD2. J gave up 2 bases and V 0 bases, and 0 bases lay outside the gene matches. The germline V gene encodes CDR1 MNHEY and CDR2 SMNVEV (reference sequence). The CDR3 loop spans 14 amino acids. The CDR3 DNA reads TGTGCCAGCAGTTTATCCGGGGGGCAAGAGACCCAGTACTTC. The encoded protein is CASSLSGGQETQYF.

This clone appeared a single time. Written as DNA, the CDR3 is TGTGCCAGCAGTTACTCCCAGCGGGAGAGGCCAGATACGCAGTATTTT. It is translated as CASSYSQRERPDTQYF. V usage is TRBV6-6 and J usage is TRBJ2-3; 8 bases map to TRBD2. CDR1 is MNHNY and CDR2 is SVGAGI in the germline V gene (reference sequence). The CDR3 is made up of 16 amino acids. The ends lost 0 bases at V and 4 bases at J; junction bases unmatched: 6.

The V call is TRBV4-3, the J call TRBJ1-2; D perhaps matches TRBD1 (5 bases). The CDR3 totals 15 residues. Germline-derived CDR1 and CDR2 are LGHNA and YSLEER. V lost 0 bases and J 5 bases, leaving 13 bases between the germline ends. DNA for the CDR3: TGCGCCAGCAGCCAAGATATGGGGGACTTTTATGGCTACACCTTC. It is translated as CASSQDMGDFYGYTF.

The chain links TRBV6-6 to TRBJ2-4; 7 bases are shared with TRBD1. The CDR3 is 13 residues long. CDR1 and CDR2 from the germline V gene are MNHNY and SVGAGI (reference sequence). J was trimmed by 8 bases and V by 4 bases; bases with no gene match: 5. The CDR3 DNA reads TGTGCCAGCAGTTCCCCGGGACAGTACATTCAGTACTTC. Protein product: CASSSPGQYIQYF.

The chain combines TRBV28 with TRBJ2-5; D ambiguous. The V gene lost 4 bases and the J gene lost 2 bases, with 23 bases spanning the gap. Germline V gene sequence: CDR1 MDHEN, CDR2 SYDVKM. CDR3 length: 18 residues. CDR3 DNA sequence: TGTGCCAGCAGTTCATCCGCGAACTCTCGACAAAGTCAAGAGACCCAGTACTTC. It encodes CASSSSANSRQSQETQYF.

The DNA of the CDR3 is TGTGCTTCGGCAGGGACTGAAGCTTTCTTT. Encoded protein: CASAGTEAFF. The rearrangement uses TRBV19 and TRBJ1-1; a weak D match, TRBD1 (5 bases). Germline-derived CDR1 and CDR2 are LNHDA and SQIVND (reference sequence). The length of the CDR3 is 10 residues.

The rearrangement uses TRBV7-9 and TRBJ2-1, with TRBD2 identical over 10 bases. The J segment lost 6 bases and the V segment lost 6 bases, leaving 8 bases of the junction unmatched. CDR3 length equals 15 residues. Germline assignment: CDR1 SEHNR and CDR2 FQNEAQ (reference sequence). CDR3 sequence reads: CASSFLAGDLNEQFF. CDR3 coding DNA: TGTGCCAGCAGTTTTCTAGCGGGAGACCTCAATGAGCAGTTCTTC.

The chain combines TRBV11-2 with TRBJ2-3; maybe TRBD1 (8 bases). Germline CDR1 reads SGHAT; CDR2 reads FQNNGV. The CDR3 consists of 16 residues. Trimming took off 8 bases at V and 1 base at J, with 19 bases between the two ends. CDR3 amino acids: CASAQRTGGGTDTQYF. The CDR3 nucleotides are TGTGCCAGCGCCCAACGAACAGGGGGGGGCACAGATACGCAGTATTTT.

The chain joins TRBV14 to TRBJ2-2, with 8 bases aligning to TRBD2. J gave up 5 bases and V 3 bases, and 8 bases lay outside the gene matches. CDR1 and CDR2 (germline): SGHDN, FVKESK. The CDR3 totals 16 residues. CDR3 protein: CASSHTPGGKTGELFF. The CDR3 nucleotides are TGTGCCAGCAGCCACACCCCGGGGGGGAAGACCGGGGAGCTGTTTTTT.

The rearrangement links TRBV27 to TRBJ1-2, with a tentative D call TRBD1 (5 bases). CDR1 is MNHEY, CDR2 SMNVEV, per germline (reference sequence). V was pared by 5 bases and J by 4 bases, with 14 bases between. The CDR3 runs 14 residues. DNA for the CDR3: TGTGCCAGCAGTCTCATTGGGCAGGGCTATGGCTACACCTTC. Translated: CASSLIGQGYGYTF.

In its sample, this clone was seen a few times. The CDR3 loop reads CAWSVKGMRAFF. For the CDR3, the DNA is TGTGCCTGGAGTGTGAAGGGGATGCGTGCTTTCTTT. The chain joins TRBV30 to TRBJ1-1; possible D gene TRBD1, 5 bases. This CDR3 region has 12 residues. CDR1 is GTSNPN and CDR2 is SVGIG in the germline V gene (reference sequence). With 0 bases removed from V and 11 bases from J, the gap between germline ends came to 13 bases.

The chain combines TRBV18 with TRBJ2-7; D may be TRBD1 (5 bases). The germline V gene has CDR1 KGHSH and CDR2 LQKENI. Trimming shortened V by 3 bases and J by 6 bases, and 9 bases separated the two germline ends. This CDR3 is 12 amino acids long. For the CDR3, the DNA is TGTGCCAGCTCACCGGGGCAAACCGAGCAGTACTTC. Protein: CASSPGQTEQYF.

The chain is built from TRBV28 and TRBJ1-2; maybe TRBD1 (5 bases). Germline CDR1 reads MDHEN; CDR2 reads SYDVKM. Trimming cost V 3 bases and J 4 bases, with 12 bases left between them. The CDR3 is 14 residues long. The CDR3 coding sequence is TGTGCCAGCAGTTTCCCATGGGGGGTCTATGGCTACACCTTC. It encodes CASSFPWGVYGYTF.

This clone is a singleton in its sample. J is TRBJ2-7 and V is TRBV30, with a weak D call TRBD1 (6 bases). The germline V gene has CDR1 GTSNPN and CDR2 SVGIG (reference sequence). V dropped 1 base and J dropped 1 base, with 11 bases sitting between them. CDR3 length equals 14 residues. The CDR3 sequence is CAWSDREISYEQYV. The CDR3 DNA reads TGTGCCTGGAGTGACAGGGAAATTTCCTACGAGCAGTACGTC.

This clone was seen once. The chain couples TRBV9 to TRBJ2-2; D gene unclear. Germline values: CDR1 SGDLS, CDR2 YYNGEE. The germline V and J ends were trimmed by 4 bases and 4 bases, with 14 bases remaining between them. The CDR3 covers 15 residues. DNA for the CDR3: TGTGCCAGCAGCCCGGGTCCCCTTCCCACCGGGGAGCTGTTTTTT. Translating it yields CASSPGPLPTGELFF.